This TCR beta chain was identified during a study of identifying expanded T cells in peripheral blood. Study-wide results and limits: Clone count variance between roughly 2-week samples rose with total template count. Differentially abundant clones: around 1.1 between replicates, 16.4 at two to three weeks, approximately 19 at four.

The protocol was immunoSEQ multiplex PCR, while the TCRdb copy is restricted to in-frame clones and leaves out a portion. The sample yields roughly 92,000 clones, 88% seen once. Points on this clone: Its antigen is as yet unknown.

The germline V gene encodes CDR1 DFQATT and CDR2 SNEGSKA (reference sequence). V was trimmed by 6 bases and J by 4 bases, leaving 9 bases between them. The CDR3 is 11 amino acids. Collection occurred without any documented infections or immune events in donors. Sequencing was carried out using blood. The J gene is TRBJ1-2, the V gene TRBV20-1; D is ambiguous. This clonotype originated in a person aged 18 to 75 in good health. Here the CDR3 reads CSAKSPYGYTF. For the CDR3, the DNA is TGCAGTGCCAAGAGTCCCTATGGCTACACCTTC.